Below are 30 T cell receptor beta chains sequenced from a single sample in a study of CD8 T cells in Susac syndrome. With random hexamers, roughly 0.45 to 1 ug RNA was reverse transcribed. TCRdb used MiXCR to reprocess the immunoSEQ multiplex PCR reads, holding one entry per CDR3 protein. This repertoire shows about 25,000 distinct CDR3 sequences, about 93% found once; its top ten account for 0.27%. Sequencing input: CD8+ T cells from PBMCs. The receptors originated from a human donor in good health.

This sequence joins TRBV15 and TRBJ2-2, with D perhaps matching TRBD1 (5 bases). Deletions cut 2 bases from V and 5 bases from J, with 9 bases between. The germline gives CDR1 LNHNV, CDR2 YYDKDF (reference sequence). The CDR3 is made up of 14 amino acids. The CDR3 DNA reads TGTGCCACCAGCAGAAAGCAGGGAACCGGGGAGCTGTTTTTT. This codes for CATSRKQGTGELFF.

V gene TRBV9 combines with J gene TRBJ2-7, with a weak D call TRBD1 (6 bases). Trimming removed 0 bases at V and 2 bases at J, with 12 bases between. This CDR3 contains 15 residues. The V gene's germline CDR1 is SGDLS and CDR2 YYNGEE. The CDR3 region is CASSVGGGQTYEQYF. The CDR3 DNA is TGTGCCAGCAGCGTAGGAGGGGGACAAACCTACGAGCAGTACTTC.

DNA for the CDR3: TGCGCCAGCAGTGAGAAACTAGGGATGGGCTACACCTTC. Translating gives CASSEKLGMGYTF. The rearrangement joins TRBV10-2 to TRBJ1-2; D is uncertain. The CDR3 length is 13 residues. Trimming removed 2 bases from V and 8 bases from J, with 12 bases in between. Per the germline V gene, CDR1 is WSHSY and CDR2 is SAAADI.

This clonotype was counted a few times. V and J are TRBV6-1 and TRBJ2-7; D is unresolved. Germline assignment: CDR1 MNHNS and CDR2 SASEGT. Deletions cut 5 bases from V and 7 bases from J, with 15 bases between. The length of the CDR3 is 13 residues. DNA of the CDR3: TGTGCCAGCAGTTCCAGAAATTTTGGTGAGCAGTACTTC. Its translation: CASSSRNFGEQYF.

This clonotype has a single count. J is TRBJ2-4 and V is TRBV12-3 or TRBV12-4; D possibly corresponds to TRBD2 (5 bases). This CDR3 region has 15 residues. V lost 6 bases, J lost 0 bases, and 12 bases lay in between. The CDR3, as DNA: TGTGCCAGCAGGGAAGCCCTAGCAGCCAAAAACATTCAGTACTTC. This translates into CASREALAAKNIQYF.

V usage is TRBV4-3 and J usage is TRBJ2-1, with D perhaps being TRBD1 or TRBD2 (6 bases each). The CDR3 runs to 15 residues. Germline loops: CDR1 LGHNA, CDR2 YSLEER. The V and J ends lost 1 base and 4 bases respectively, with 11 bases between them. CDR3 protein: CASSQVWGAYNEQFF. In nucleotides, the CDR3 is TGCGCCAGCAGCCAAGTTTGGGGGGCTTACAATGAGCAGTTCTTC.

This sequence joins TRBV7-9 and TRBJ2-7; D may be TRBD1 (6 bases). CDR3 length equals 15 residues. Germline CDR1 SEHNR, CDR2 FQNEAQ (reference sequence). The germline V and J ends were trimmed by 4 bases and 0 bases, with 13 bases remaining between them. As DNA, the CDR3 is TGTGCCAGCAGCTCGTGGACAGCGAGCTCCTACGAGCAGTACTTC. It codes for CASSSWTASSYEQYF.

The chain has TRBV2 and TRBJ2-1; 12 bases agree with TRBD2. V lost 3 bases to trimming and J lost 2 bases; unmatched junction nucleotides: 2. The CDR3 covers 16 residues. Germline assignment: CDR1 SNHLY and CDR2 FYNNEI. The chain's CDR3 is CASSDPSGGAYNEQFF. CDR3 in DNA: TGTGCCAGCAGTGATCCTAGCGGGGGGGCCTACAATGAGCAGTTCTTC.

The chain is built from TRBV4-2 and TRBJ2-3; perhaps TRBD1 as D (5 bases). The germline CDR1 and CDR2 sequences are LGHNA and YNFKEQ. The V end was cut by 0 bases, the J end by 0 bases, with 10 bases between. CDR3 length: 16 amino acids. Here the CDR3 reads CASSQEVQGSTDTQYF. The CDR3 DNA is TGTGCCAGCAGCCAAGAGGTCCAGGGAAGCACAGATACGCAGTATTTT.

V usage is TRBV18 and J usage is TRBJ2-7, with D maybe TRBD1 (5 bases). This CDR3 comprises 14 residues. V was cut by 3 bases and J by 1 base, with 10 bases left in between. Germline V gene lookup returns CDR1 KGHSH and CDR2 LQKENI. The CDR3 bases are TGTGCCAGCTCACCGGGCAGGGCGTCCTACGAGCAGTACTTC. This sequence encodes CASSPGRASYEQYF.

This clonotype came up once. CDR3 coding DNA: TGTGCCAGCAGTAACACAGGGCTGGGGGATACGCAGTATTTT. This gives the protein CASSNTGLGDTQYF. V is TRBV6-5 and J is TRBJ2-3; tentatively, D is TRBD1 (6 bases). Trimming removed 5 bases from V and 6 bases from J, with 15 bases in between. This CDR3 is built from 14 residues. Germline CDR1 reads MNHEY; CDR2 reads SVGAGI.

The V gene is TRBV4-3, the J gene TRBJ2-7; D ambiguous. From germline, CDR1 is LGHNA and CDR2 YSLEER. This CDR3 spans 13 amino acids. V lost 1 base and J lost 0, with 4 bases in between. The CDR3 protein is CASSQGRSYEQYF. DNA for the CDR3: TGCGCCAGCAGCCAAGGCCGCTCCTACGAGCAGTACTTC.

The rearrangement joins TRBV5-1 to TRBJ2-2, with TRBD1 matching 8 bases. This CDR3 has 15 residues. Germline assignment: CDR1 SGHRS and CDR2 YFSETQ. Losses at the gene ends were 2 bases for V and 4 bases for J; bases not matched to a gene: 4. Here the CDR3 DNA reads TGCGCCAGCAGCTTCTCAGGGGGCCCCACCGGGGAGCTGTTTTTT. Residues: CASSFSGGPTGELFF.

The V and J genes are TRBV6-5 and TRBJ2-7; D gene uncertain. With 2 bases removed from V and 2 bases from J, the gap between germline ends came to 7 bases. The germline CDR1 and CDR2 sequences are MNHEY and SVGAGI. The length of the CDR3 is 13 residues. CDR3 in amino acids: CASSYGQPYEQYF. CDR3 nucleotides: TGTGCCAGCAGTTACGGGCAGCCCTACGAGCAGTACTTC.

Here the CDR3 DNA reads TGCAGCGCCCGGGGGGACCTTGCGAACACTGAAGCTTTCTTT. Its protein is CSARGDLANTEAFF. The J gene is TRBJ1-1, the V gene TRBV29-1; D might be TRBD1 (5 bases). The CDR3 totals 14 residues. Trimming removed 7 bases at V and 1 base at J, with 16 bases between. CDR1 is SQVTM, CDR2 ANQGSEA, per germline.

The genes are TRBV19 and TRBJ1-1, with unresolved D. The CDR3 has 13 amino acids. Deletions cut 6 bases from V and 3 bases from J, with 11 bases between. Germline V gene data show CDR1 as LNHDA and CDR2 as SQIVND (reference sequence). The DNA for the CDR3 is TGTGCCAGTAGCCAATGGGTCTACACTGAAGCTTTCTTT. Protein sequence: CASSQWVYTEAFF.

The chain links TRBV19 to TRBJ1-5; D gene ambiguous. Trimming pared 5 bases from V and 3 bases from J, leaving 11 bases between. Germline CDR1 and CDR2: LNHDA and SQIVND (reference sequence). This CDR3 spans 14 amino acids. CDR3 bases: TGTGCCAGTAGTCCCGGACGGCACAATCAGCCCCAGCATTTT. It encodes CASSPGRHNQPQHF.

This clonotype has only one observation. The chain is built from TRBV7-2 and TRBJ2-5; D possibly corresponds to TRBD2 (5 bases). V lost 0 bases and J 1 base, leaving 12 bases between the germline ends. The CDR3 spans 16 residues. The germline V gene has CDR1 SGHTA and CDR2 FQGNSA. The CDR3 protein is CASSLAMTTLQETQYF. CDR3 in DNA: TGTGCCAGCAGCTTAGCGATGACTACCCTCCAAGAGACCCAGTACTTC.

The chain is built from TRBV7-2 and TRBJ2-7, with 7 bases matching TRBD2. The J segment lost 0 bases and the V segment lost 0 bases, leaving 8 bases of the junction unmatched. CDR3 length: 17 amino acids. Germline V CDR1 and CDR2: SGHTA, FQGNSA. CDR3 region: CASSLASAKRGSYEQYF. The CDR3 region has the DNA TGTGCCAGCAGCTTAGCTTCCGCGAAGCGGGGCTCCTACGAGCAGTACTTC.

V and J are TRBV13 and TRBJ1-2; TRBD1 aligns across 7 bases. Germline V lookup: CDR1 PRHDT, CDR2 FYEKMQ (reference sequence). The length of the CDR3 is 14 residues. The junction had 6 bases not matched to a gene; V was cut back by 5 bases and J by 3 bases. The CDR3 here is CASSVGRGYYGYTF. The CDR3 nucleotides are TGTGCCAGCAGCGTCGGCAGGGGGTACTATGGCTACACCTTC.

Only a few counts were recorded for this clonotype. CDR3 sequence (DNA): TGTGCCAGCAGCACGGGGACAACGGTAGACTATGGCTACACCTTC. This gives the protein CASSTGTTVDYGYTF. This sequence joins TRBV7-9 and TRBJ1-2; D is possibly TRBD1 (6 bases). CDR1 is SEHNR, CDR2 FQNEAQ, per germline (reference sequence). The CDR3 runs 15 residues. Trimming removed 5 bases from V and 3 bases from J, with 16 bases in between.

The chain couples TRBV27 to TRBJ2-7; possible D gene TRBD1, 6 bases. The germline gives CDR1 MNHEY, CDR2 SMNVEV (reference sequence). CDR3 size: 14 residues. V was pared by 2 bases and J by 2 bases, with 10 bases between. CDR3 DNA: TGTGCCAGCAGTTTACAGGGACAAGCCTACGAGCAGTACTTC. Translating it yields CASSLQGQAYEQYF.

The chain recombines TRBV7-9 with TRBJ2-5, with D maybe TRBD1 (6 bases). V lost 5 bases to trimming and J lost 3 bases, with 7 bases between them. Germline V gene lookup returns CDR1 SEHNR and CDR2 FQNEAQ (reference sequence). The CDR3 runs 12 residues. This chain's CDR3 is CASSNREETQYF. In DNA, the CDR3 is TGTGCCAGCAGCAACAGGGAAGAGACCCAGTACTTC. The variable domain in full, with the rest retrieved from reference TRBV7-9 and TRBJ2-5, is DTGVSQNPRHKITKRGQNVTFRCDPISEHNRLYWYRQTLGQGPEFLTYFQNEAQLEKSRLLSDRFSAERPKGSFSTLEIQRTEQGDSAMYLCASSNREETQYFGPGTRLLVL.

The rearrangement joins TRBV6-2 or TRBV6-3 to TRBJ2-7; D perhaps matches TRBD1 (5 bases). The germline gives CDR1 MNHEY, CDR2 SVGEGT. CDR3 size: 16 residues. V was trimmed by 0 bases and J by 5 bases, leaving 17 bases between them. In DNA, the CDR3 is TGTGCCAGCAGTTACTCGCCAGGGCGAGGTAGTAACGAGCAGTACTTC. Amino acid sequence: CASSYSPGRGSNEQYF.

The chain is built from TRBV20-1 and TRBJ2-3; TRBD2 is a possible D gene (5 bases). Germline CDR1 and CDR2: DFQATT and SNEGSKA (reference sequence). This CDR3 contains 17 residues. Trimming cost V 1 base and J 4 bases, with 21 bases left between them. The chain's CDR3 is CSARAPPQRVVADTQYF. The CDR3 nucleotides are TGCAGTGCTAGAGCCCCTCCCCAGAGGGTTGTTGCAGATACGCAGTATTTT.

The chain uses TRBV23-1 and TRBJ2-7, with D possibly matching TRBD2 (6 bases). TRBV23-1 is flagged as an ORF with uncertain function. Trimming removed 1 base at V and 0 bases at J, with 13 bases between. CDR3 length: 16 residues. The CDR3 DNA is TGCGCCAGCAGTCAATTTGGGGGGTCCACCTCCTACGAGCAGTACTTC. This sequence encodes CASSQFGGSTSYEQYF.

This clonotype has only one observation. The gene calls are TRBV19 and TRBJ1-5, with 9 bases aligning to TRBD1. The ends lost 5 bases at V and 5 bases at J; junction bases unmatched: 4. CDR1 is LNHDA and CDR2 is SQIVND in the germline V gene (reference sequence). This CDR3 has 14 residues. In DNA form, the CDR3 reads TGTGCCAGTAGTCTGGGACAGGGTTATCAGCCCCAGCATTTT. Protein product: CASSLGQGYQPQHF.

This chain joins TRBV6-1 and TRBJ1-3; D remains ambiguous. Trimming removed 2 bases at V and 0 bases at J, with 8 bases between. The CDR3 consists of 15 residues. The germline CDR1 and CDR2 sequences are MNHNS and SASEGT. The CDR3 DNA is TGTGCCAGCAGTGAAACGCGGAGCTCTGGAAACACCATATATTTT. Translated, it gives CASSETRSSGNTIYF.

The chain joins TRBV7-9 to TRBJ1-1; 8 bases fit TRBD1. This CDR3 spans 16 amino acids. V lost 3 bases to trimming and J lost 2 bases; unmatched junction nucleotides: 8. The germline V gene encodes CDR1 SEHNR and CDR2 FQNEAQ (reference sequence). For the CDR3, the DNA is TGTGCCAGCAGCTTGACGACAGGGGCTGGAAACACTGAAGCTTTCTTT. This sequence encodes CASSLTTGAGNTEAFF.

The rearrangement links TRBV13 to TRBJ2-3; D may correspond to TRBD1 or TRBD2 (5 bases each). CDR3 length: 14 residues. Trimming cost V 5 bases and J 2 bases, with 11 bases left between them. CDR1 PRHDT and CDR2 FYEKMQ come from the germline V gene (reference sequence). The CDR3 DNA reads TGTGCCAGCAGCCTCCGGGACCTCACAGATACGCAGTATTTT. Residues: CASSLRDLTDTQYF.